This T cell receptor (beta chain) originates from a study of T cell responses to AZD1222 COVID-19 vaccine. Study results and limitations: Reportedly, close to half of spike-specific TCRs are directed against unmutated variant regions.

V was cut by 4 bases and J by 4 bases, with 14 bases left in between. Germline V gene data show CDR1 as SEHNR and CDR2 as FQNEAQ (reference sequence). The CDR3 runs 15 residues. Assay: immunoSEQ multiplex PCR; the TCRdb copy retains only in-frame clones and omits some. This table has about 83,000 clones, 85% to 90% appearing once. With respect to this clone: Its matching antigen is unknown.

The rearrangement links TRBV7-9 to TRBJ2-4, with D perhaps TRBD2 (5 bases). The clonotype was recovered from an adult in good health. This material consisted of peripheral blood, taken on day 0 of AZD1222 vaccination. CDR3 loop: CASSSIVEAKNIQYF. The CDR3 coding sequence is TGTGCCAGCAGCTCCATCGTGGAGGCAAAAAACATTCAGTACTTC.